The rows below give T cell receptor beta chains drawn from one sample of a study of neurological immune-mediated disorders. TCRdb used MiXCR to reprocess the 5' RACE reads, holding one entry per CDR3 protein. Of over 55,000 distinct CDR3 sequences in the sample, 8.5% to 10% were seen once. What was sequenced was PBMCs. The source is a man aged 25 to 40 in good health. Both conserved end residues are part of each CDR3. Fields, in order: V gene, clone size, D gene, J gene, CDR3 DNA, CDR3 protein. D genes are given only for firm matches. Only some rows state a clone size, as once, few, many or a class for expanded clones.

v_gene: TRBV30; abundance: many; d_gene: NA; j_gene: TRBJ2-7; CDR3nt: TGTGCCTGGAGTGTACTTGGGGGGACCTACGAGCAGTACTTC; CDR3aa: CAWSVLGGTYEQYF
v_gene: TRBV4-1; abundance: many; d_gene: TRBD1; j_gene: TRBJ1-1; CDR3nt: TGCGCCAGCAGCCAAGTGGACAGGGGAAGCACTGAAGCTTTCTTT; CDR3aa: CASSQVDRGSTEAFF
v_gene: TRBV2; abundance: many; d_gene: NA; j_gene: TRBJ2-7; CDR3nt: TGTGCCAGCAGTCCGGAAAGCATTGGGGCTCGCGAGCAGTACTTC; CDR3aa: CASSPESIGAREQYF
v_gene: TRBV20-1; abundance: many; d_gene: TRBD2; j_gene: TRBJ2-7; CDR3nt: TGCAGTGCTACCGATTCCGGGACTAGCAGTCCCGAGCAGTACTTC; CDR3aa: CSATDSGTSSPEQYF
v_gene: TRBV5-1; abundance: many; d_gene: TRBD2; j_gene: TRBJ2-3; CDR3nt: TGCGCCAGCAGCCCGGGACTAGCGGGAATGGCAGGGAGCACAGATACGCAGTATTTT; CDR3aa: CASSPGLAGMAGSTDTQYF
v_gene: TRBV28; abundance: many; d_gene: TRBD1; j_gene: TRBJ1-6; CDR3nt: TGTGCCAGCAATCCGACAGGGAGGAATTCACCCCTCCACTTT; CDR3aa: CASNPTGRNSPLHF
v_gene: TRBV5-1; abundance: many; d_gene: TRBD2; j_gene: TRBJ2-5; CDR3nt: TGCGCCAGCAGCTTCCAATACTCTACAGCGGGAGGGGAGACCCAGTACTTC; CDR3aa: CASSFQYSTAGGETQYF
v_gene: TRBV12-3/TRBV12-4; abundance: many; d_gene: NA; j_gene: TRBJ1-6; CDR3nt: TGTGCCAGCAGTTTATCAGGGGTACCGTCACCCCTCCACTTT; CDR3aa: CASSLSGVPSPLHF
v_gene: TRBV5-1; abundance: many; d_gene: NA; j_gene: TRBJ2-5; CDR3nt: TGCGCCAGCAGCTCTCAGGGTACGGGACAACAAGAGACCCAGTACTTC; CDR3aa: CASSSQGTGQQETQYF
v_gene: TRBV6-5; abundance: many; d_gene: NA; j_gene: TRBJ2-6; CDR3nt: TGTGCCAGCTCTTACTCTGGGGCCAACGTCCTGACTTTC; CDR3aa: CASSYSGANVLTF
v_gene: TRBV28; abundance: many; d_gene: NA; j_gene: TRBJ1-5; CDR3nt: TGTGCCAGCAGTTTATGGGAGGCCCAGCATTTT; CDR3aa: CASSLWEAQHF
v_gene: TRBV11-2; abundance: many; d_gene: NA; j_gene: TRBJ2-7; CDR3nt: TGTGCCAGCAGCCCCCAGAACTACGAGCAGTACTTC; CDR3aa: CASSPQNYEQYF
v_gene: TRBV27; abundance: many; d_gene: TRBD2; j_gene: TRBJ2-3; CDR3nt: TGTGCCAGCCGATCCCTAGCGGGAGGGGAGTCAGATACGCAGTATTTT; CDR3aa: CASRSLAGGESDTQYF
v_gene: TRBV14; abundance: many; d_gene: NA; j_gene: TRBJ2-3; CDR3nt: TGTGCCAGCAGCCAAGATCCTGTGTCGGGGAAACGAGGCACAGATACGCAGTATTTT; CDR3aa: CASSQDPVSGKRGTDTQYF
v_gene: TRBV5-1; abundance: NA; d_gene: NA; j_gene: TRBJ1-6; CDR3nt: TGCGCCAGCAGCCCCTCAGGAGTTTCACCCCTGCACTTT; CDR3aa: CASSPSGVSPLHF
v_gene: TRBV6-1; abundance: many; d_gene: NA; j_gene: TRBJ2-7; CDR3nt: TGTGCCAGCGGAAGGGGAGCGATGGGGTACGAGCAGTACTTC; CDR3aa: CASGRGAMGYEQYF
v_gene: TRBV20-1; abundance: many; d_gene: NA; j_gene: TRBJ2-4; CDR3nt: TGCAGTGCTAGAGATTCAGAGGGGTCCACGGGGAACATTCAGTACTTC; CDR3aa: CSARDSEGSTGNIQYF
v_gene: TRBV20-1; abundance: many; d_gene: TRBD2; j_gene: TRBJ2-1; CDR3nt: TGCAGTGCTAGAGTAGCGGGGAACAATGAGCAGTTCTTC; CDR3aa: CSARVAGNNEQFF
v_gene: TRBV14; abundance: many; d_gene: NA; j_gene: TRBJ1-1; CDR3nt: TGTGCCAGCAGCCAAGTTTTCCCGGGGGACACTGAAGCTTTCTTT; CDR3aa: CASSQVFPGDTEAFF
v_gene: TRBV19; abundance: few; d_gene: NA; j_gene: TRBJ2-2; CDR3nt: TGTGCCAGTAGTATAGATTCAGGCACCGGGGAGCTGTTTTTT; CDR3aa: CASSIDSGTGELFF
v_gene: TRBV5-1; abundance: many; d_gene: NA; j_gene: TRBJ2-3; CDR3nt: TGCGCCAGCAGCTTGGACCGAATGAGCACAGATACGCAGTATTTT; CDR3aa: CASSLDRMSTDTQYF
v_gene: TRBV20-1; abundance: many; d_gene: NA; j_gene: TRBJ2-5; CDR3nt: TGCAGTGCCGACGGGACATACCAAGAGACCCAGTACTTC; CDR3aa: CSADGTYQETQYF
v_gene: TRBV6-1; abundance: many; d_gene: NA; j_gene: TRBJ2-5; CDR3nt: TGTGCCAGCAGTGAAGAGGTGAGGGCGACCCAGTACTTC; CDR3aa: CASSEEVRATQYF
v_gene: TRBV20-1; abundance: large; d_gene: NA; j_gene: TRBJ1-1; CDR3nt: TGCAGTTACTATGGGGGCACTGAAGCTTTCTTT; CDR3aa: CSYYGGTEAFF
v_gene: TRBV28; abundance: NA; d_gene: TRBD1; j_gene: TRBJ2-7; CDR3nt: TGTGCCAGCAGCTCGGGACAGGACTACGAGCAGTACTTC; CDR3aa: CASSSGQDYEQYF
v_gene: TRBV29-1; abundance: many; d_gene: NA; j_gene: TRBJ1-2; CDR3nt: TGCAGCGTTGATTGGGGTCTGAAGGCAGGCGGCTACACCTTC; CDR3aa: CSVDWGLKAGGYTF
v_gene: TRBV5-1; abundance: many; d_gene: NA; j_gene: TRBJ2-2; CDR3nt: TGCGCCAGCAGCTTAAATACGAACACCGGGGAGCTGTTTTTT; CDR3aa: CASSLNTNTGELFF
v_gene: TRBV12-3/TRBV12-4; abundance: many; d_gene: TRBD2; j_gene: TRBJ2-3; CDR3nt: TGTGCCAGCAACTTACGCACTAGCGGGAGCACAGATACGCAGTATTTT; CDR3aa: CASNLRTSGSTDTQYF
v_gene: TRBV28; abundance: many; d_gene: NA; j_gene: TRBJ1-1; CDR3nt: TGTGCCAGCAGGAGGACAGTGAACACTGAAGCTTTCTTT; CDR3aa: CASRRTVNTEAFF
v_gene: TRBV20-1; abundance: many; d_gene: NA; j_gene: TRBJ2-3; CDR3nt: TGCAGTGCTAATCCCCCCCTTGGAGGCGGTAGCACAGATACGCAGTATTTT; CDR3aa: CSANPPLGGGSTDTQYF
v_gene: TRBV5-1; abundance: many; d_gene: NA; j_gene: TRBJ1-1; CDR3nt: TGCGCCAGCAGCTTGAATGGATTATTTGAAGCTTTCTTT; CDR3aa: CASSLNGLFEAFF
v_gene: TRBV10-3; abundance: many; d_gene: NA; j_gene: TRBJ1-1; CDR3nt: TGTGCCATCAGTCAGGGGTTCACTGAAGCTTTCTTT; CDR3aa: CAISQGFTEAFF
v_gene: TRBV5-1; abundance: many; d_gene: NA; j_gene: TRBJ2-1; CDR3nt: TGCGCCAGCAGGACAGTGGCGGCCTACAATGAGCAGTTCTTC; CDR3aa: CASRTVAAYNEQFF
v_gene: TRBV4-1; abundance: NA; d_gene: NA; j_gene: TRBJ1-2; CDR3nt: TGCGCCAGCATCCAACTCAGGGCCTATGGCTACACCTTC; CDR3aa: CASIQLRAYGYTF
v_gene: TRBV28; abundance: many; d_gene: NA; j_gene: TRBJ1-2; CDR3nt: TGTGCCAGCAGCGTTGAGAACTATGGCTACACCTTC; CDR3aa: CASSVENYGYTF
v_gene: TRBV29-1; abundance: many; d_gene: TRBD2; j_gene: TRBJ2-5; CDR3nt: TGCAGCGTTGGGACTAGCGCTCAAGAGACCCAGTACTTC; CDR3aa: CSVGTSAQETQYF
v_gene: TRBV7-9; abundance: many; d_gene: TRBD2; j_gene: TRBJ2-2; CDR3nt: TGTGCCAGCAGCCTCCGACTAGCGACGGCCGGGGAGCTGTTTTTT; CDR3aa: CASSLRLATAGELFF
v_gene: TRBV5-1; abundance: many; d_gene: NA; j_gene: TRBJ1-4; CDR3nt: TGCGCCAGCAGCGCCGGATGGGGGAATGAAAAACTGTTTTTT; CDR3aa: CASSAGWGNEKLFF
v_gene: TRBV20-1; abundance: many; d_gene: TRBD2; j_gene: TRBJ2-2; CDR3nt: TGCAGTGCTAGGGCGGGAGCCTGGACCGGGGAGCTGTTTTTT; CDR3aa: CSARAGAWTGELFF
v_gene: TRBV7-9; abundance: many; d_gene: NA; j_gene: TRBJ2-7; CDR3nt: TGTGCCAGCAGCATCCCGGGACTCGCTAACGAGCAGTACTTC; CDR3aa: CASSIPGLANEQYF
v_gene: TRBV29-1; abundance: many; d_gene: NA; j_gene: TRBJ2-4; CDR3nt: TGCAGCGTTGCAAGGGACGGGGGCAAAAACATTCAGTACTTC; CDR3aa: CSVARDGGKNIQYF